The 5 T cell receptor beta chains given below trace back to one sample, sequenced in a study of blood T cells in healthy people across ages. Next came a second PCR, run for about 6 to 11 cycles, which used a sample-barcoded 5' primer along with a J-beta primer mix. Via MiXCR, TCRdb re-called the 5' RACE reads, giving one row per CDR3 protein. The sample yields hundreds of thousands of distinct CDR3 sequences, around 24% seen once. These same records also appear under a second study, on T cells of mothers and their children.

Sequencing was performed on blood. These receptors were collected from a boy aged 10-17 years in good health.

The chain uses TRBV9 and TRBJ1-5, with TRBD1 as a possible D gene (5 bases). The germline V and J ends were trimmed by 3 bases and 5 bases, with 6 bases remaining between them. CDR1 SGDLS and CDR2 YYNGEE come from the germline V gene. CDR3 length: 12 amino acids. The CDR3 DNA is TGTGCCAGCAGCGCGGGGGATCAGCCCCAGCATTTT. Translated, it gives CASSAGDQPQHF.

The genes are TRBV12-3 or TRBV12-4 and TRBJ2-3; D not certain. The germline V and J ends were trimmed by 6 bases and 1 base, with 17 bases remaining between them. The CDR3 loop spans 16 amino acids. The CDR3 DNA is TGTGCCAGCAGCCCTAACCCGGGCACCCGCACAGATACGCAGTATTTT. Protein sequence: CASSPNPGTRTDTQYF.

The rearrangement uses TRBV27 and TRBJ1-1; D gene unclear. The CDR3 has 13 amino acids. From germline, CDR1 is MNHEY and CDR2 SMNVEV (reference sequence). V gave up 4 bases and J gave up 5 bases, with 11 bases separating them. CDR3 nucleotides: TGTGCCAGCAGTTGGGGATTGGGGACTGAAGCTTTCTTT. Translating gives CASSWGLGTEAFF.

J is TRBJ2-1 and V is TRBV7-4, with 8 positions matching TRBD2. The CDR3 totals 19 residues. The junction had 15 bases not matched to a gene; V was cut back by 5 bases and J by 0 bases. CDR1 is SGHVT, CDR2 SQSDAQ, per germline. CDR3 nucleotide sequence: TGTGCCAGCAGCCTAACTTGGGGACTAGTGTTTATCTCCTACAATGAGCAGTTCTTC. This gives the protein CASSLTWGLVFISYNEQFF.

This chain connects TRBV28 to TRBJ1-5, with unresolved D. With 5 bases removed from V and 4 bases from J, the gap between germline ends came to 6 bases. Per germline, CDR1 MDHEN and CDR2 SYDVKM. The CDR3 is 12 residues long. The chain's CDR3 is CASSPINQPQHF. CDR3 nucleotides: TGTGCCAGCAGTCCCATTAATCAGCCCCAGCATTTT.